Sequencing of this TCR beta chain was carried out in a study of T-cell reconstitution after alpha-beta-depleted transplantation in children. Preparation of the TCRbeta library involved a method that used unique molecular identifiers. MiXCR was run by TCRdb on the PCR reads, yielding one entry per CDR3 protein. The sample yields around 500,000 distinct CDR3 sequences, under 25% seen once. The CDR3 spans 13 residues. Germline V gives CDR1 DFQATT, CDR2 SNEGSKA (reference sequence). Trimming cost V 5 bases and J 3 bases, with 14 bases left between them. Sample: PBMCs, mostly from graft donor cells, taken 360 days after TCRalphabeta/CD19-depleted stem cell transplant. The clonotype originates from a boy under three years old who had a stem cell transplant for acute myeloid leukemia, so the T cells may come from the graft donor. The rearrangement links TRBV20-1 to TRBJ2-7, with a possible D match to TRBD1 (5 bases). CDR3 sequence reads: CSARTTGVYEQYF. Written as DNA, the CDR3 is TGCAGTGCTCGGACAACGGGCGTCTACGAGCAGTACTTC.